The source of this TCR beta chain is a study of blood T cell repertoires in COVID-19. V lost 4 bases and J lost 8, with 15 bases in between. Germline V CDR1 and CDR2: SGHDT, YYEEEE. The CDR3 consists of 14 residues. Using immunoSEQ multiplex PCR, the repertoire was profiled, and TCRdb retains in-frame clones only, with some absent. The table records around 130,000 clones, around 80% of them present only once. The J gene is TRBJ1-4, the V gene TRBV5-6, with D possibly being TRBD1 (5 bases). The sequencing input was peripheral blood. The sequence came from a woman in her sixties with acute or convalescent COVID-19. The CDR3 sequence is CASSPTGGIEKLFF. DNA for the CDR3: TGTGCCAGCAGCCCGACGGGGGGGATCGAAAAACTGTTTTTT.